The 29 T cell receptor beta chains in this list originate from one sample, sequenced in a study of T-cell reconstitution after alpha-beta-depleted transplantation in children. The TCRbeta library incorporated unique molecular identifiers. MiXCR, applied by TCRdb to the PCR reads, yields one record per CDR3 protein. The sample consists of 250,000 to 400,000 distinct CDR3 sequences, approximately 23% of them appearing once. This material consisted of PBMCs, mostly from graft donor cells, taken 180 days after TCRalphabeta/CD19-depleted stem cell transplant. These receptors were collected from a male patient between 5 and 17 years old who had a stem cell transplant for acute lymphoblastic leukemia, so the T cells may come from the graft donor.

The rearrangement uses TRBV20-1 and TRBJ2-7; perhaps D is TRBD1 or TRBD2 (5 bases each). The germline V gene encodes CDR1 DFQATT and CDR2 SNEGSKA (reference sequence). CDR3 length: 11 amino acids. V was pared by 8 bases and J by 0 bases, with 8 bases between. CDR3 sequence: CSTGPSYEQYF. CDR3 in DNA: TGCAGTACGGGACCCTCCTACGAGCAGTACTTC.

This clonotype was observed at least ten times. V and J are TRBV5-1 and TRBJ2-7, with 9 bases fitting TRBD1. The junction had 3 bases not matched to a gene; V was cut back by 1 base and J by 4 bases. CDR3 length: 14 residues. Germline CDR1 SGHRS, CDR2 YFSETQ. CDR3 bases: TGCGCCAGCAGCTTGACAGGGGGCGCTTACGAGCAGTACTTC. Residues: CASSLTGGAYEQYF.

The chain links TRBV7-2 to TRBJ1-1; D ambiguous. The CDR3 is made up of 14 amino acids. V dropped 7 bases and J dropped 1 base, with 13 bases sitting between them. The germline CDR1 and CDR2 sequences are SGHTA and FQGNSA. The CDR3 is CASNRPPGNTEAFF. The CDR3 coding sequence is TGTGCCAGCAACCGTCCCCCAGGGAACACTGAAGCTTTCTTT.

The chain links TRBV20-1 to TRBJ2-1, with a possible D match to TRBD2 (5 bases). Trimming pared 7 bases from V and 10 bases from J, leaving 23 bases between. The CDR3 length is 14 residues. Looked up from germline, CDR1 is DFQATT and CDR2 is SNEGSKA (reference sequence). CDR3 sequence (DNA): TGCAGTGTGACGAGACTATCGACGATGGGGGAGCAGTTCTTC. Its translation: CSVTRLSTMGEQFF.

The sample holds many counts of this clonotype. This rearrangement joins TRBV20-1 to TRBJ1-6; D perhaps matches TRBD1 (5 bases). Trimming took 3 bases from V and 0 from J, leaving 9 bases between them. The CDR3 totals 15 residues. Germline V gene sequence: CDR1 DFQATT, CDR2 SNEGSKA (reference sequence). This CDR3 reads CSASSGVSYNSPLHF. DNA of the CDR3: TGCAGTGCTAGCTCGGGGGTCTCCTATAATTCACCCCTCCACTTT.

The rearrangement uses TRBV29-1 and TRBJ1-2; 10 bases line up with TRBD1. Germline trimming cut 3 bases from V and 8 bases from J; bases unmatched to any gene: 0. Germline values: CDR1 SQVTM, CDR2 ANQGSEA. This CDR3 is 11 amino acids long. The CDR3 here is CSVETGGGYTF. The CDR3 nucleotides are TGCAGCGTTGAGACAGGGGGCGGCTACACCTTC. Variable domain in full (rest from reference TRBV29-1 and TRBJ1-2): SAVISQKPSRDICQRGTSLTIQCQVDSQVTMMFWYRQQPGQSLTLIATANQGSEATYESGFVIDKFPISRPNLTFSTLTVSNMSPEDSSIYLCSVETGGGYTFGSGTRLTVV.

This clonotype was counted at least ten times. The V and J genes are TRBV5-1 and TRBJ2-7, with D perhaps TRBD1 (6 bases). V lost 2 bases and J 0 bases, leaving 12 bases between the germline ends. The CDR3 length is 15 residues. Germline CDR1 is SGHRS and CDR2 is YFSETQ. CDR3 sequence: CASSFLTGGSYEQYF. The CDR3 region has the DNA TGCGCCAGCAGCTTTTTGACAGGCGGCTCCTACGAGCAGTACTTC.

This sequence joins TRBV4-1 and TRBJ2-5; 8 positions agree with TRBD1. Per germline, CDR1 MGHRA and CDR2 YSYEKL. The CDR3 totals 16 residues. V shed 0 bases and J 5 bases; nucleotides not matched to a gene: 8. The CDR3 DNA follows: TGCGCCAGCAGCCAAGATTCTGGGGCAGGGGGCGAGACCCAGTACTTC. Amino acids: CASSQDSGAGGETQYF.

CDR3 sequence: CSAKTSAAVQETQYF. In nucleotides, the CDR3 is TGCAGTGCTAAAACTAGCGCGGCGGTACAAGAGACCCAGTACTTC. The chain joins TRBV20-1 to TRBJ2-5, with 7 bases aligning to TRBD2. The J segment lost 2 bases and the V segment lost 4 bases, leaving 10 bases of the junction unmatched. The CDR3 is 15 amino acids. CDR1 and CDR2 (germline): DFQATT, SNEGSKA (reference sequence).

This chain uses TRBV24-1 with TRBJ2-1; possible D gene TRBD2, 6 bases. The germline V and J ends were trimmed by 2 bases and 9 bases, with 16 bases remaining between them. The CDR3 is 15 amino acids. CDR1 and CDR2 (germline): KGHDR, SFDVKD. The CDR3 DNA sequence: TGTGCCACCAGTGATTCCGGGACTCCCGTAGCTGAGCAGTTCTTC. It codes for CATSDSGTPVAEQFF.

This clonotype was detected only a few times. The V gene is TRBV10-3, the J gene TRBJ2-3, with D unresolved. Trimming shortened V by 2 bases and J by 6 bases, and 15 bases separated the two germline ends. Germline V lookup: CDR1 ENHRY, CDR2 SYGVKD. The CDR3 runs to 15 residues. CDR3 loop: CAISEGVLPGDTQYF. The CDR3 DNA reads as TGTGCCATCAGTGAGGGGGTCCTACCAGGTGATACGCAGTATTTT.

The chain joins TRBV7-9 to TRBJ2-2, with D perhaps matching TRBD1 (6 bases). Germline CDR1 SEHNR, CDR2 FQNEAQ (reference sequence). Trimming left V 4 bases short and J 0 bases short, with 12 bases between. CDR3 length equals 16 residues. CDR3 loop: CASSSRGHSNTGELFF. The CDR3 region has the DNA TGTGCCAGCAGCTCCAGGGGTCACTCGAACACCGGGGAGCTGTTTTTT. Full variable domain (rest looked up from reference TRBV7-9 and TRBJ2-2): DTGVSQNPRHKITKRGQNVTFRCDPISEHNRLYWYRQTLGQGPEFLTYFQNEAQLEKSRLLSDRFSAERPKGSFSTLEIQRTEQGDSAMYLCASSSRGHSNTGELFFGEGSRLTVL.

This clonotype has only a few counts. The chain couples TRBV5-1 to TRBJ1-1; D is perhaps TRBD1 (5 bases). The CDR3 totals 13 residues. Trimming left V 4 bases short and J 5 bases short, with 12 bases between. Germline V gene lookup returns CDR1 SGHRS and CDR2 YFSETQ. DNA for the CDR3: TGCGCCAGCAGCCAGGGTGGTTCGACTGAAGCTTTCTTT. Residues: CASSQGGSTEAFF.

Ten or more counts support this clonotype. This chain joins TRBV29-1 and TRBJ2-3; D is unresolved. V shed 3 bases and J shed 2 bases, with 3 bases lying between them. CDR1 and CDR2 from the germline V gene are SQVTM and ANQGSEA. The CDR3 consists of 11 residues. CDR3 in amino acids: CSVDITDTQYF. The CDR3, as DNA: TGCAGCGTTGACATCACAGATACGCAGTATTTT.

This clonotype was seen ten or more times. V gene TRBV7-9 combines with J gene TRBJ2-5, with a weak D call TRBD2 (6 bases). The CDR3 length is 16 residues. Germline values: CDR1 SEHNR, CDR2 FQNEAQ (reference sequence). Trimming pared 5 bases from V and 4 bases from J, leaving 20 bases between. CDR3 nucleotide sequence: TGTGCCAGCAGCCCGCGACTAGATGCGGTGGGAGAGACCCAGTACTTC. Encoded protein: CASSPRLDAVGETQYF.

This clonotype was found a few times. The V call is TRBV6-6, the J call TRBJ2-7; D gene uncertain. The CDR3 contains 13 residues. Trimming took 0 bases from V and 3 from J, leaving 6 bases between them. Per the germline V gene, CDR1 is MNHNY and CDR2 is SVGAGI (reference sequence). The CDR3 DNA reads TGTGCCAGCAGTTACTCGAAAGGCTACGAGCAGTACTTC. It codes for CASSYSKGYEQYF.

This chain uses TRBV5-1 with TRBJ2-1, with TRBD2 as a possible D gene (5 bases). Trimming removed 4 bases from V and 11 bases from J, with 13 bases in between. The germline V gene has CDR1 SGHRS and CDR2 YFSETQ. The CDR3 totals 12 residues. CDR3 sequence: CASSLPGIQQFF. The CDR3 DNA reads TGCGCCAGCAGCCTACCGGGGATCCAGCAGTTCTTC.

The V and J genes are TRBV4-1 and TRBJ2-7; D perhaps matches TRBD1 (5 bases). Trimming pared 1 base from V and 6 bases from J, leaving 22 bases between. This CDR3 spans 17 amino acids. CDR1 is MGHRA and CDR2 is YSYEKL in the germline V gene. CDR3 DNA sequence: TGCGCCAGCAGCCAAGCTGGTTTAAGGGGTCCCCCCGGCGAGCAGTACTTC. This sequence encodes CASSQAGLRGPPGEQYF.

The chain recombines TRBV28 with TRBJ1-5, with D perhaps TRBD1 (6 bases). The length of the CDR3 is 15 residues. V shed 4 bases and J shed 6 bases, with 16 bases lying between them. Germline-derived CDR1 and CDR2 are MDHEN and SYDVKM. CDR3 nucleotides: TGTGCCAGCAGTTCTAAGACAGGACACGGTCAGCCCCAGCATTTT. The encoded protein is CASSSKTGHGQPQHF.

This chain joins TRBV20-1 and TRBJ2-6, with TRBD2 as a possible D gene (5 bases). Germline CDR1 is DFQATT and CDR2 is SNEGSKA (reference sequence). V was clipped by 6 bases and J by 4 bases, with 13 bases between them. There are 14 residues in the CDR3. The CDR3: CSAEGSQGANVLTF. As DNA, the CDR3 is TGCAGTGCAGAGGGCAGCCAAGGGGCCAACGTCCTGACTTTC.

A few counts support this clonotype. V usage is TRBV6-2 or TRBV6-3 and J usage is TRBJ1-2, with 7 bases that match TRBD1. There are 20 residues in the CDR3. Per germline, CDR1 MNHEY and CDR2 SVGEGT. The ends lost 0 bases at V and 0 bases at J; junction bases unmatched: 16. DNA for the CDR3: TGTGCCAGCAGTTACTCTTTCGACAGGGTTCGTAGTGGAGCTAACTATGGCTACACCTTC. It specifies CASSYSFDRVRSGANYGYTF.

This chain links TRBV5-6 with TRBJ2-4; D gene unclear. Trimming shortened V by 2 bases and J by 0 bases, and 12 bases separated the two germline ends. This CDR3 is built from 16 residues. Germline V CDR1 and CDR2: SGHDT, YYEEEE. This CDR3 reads CASSFRLAVAKNIQYF. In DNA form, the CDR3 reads TGTGCCAGCAGCTTTCGACTCGCGGTAGCCAAAAACATTCAGTACTTC.

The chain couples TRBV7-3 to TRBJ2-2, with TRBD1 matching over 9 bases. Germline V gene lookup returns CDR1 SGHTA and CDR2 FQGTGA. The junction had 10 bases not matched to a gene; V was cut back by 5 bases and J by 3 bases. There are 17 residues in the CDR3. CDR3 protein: CASSPRWGTGHTGELFF. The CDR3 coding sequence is TGTGCCAGCAGCCCCAGATGGGGGACAGGGCACACCGGGGAGCTGTTTTTT.

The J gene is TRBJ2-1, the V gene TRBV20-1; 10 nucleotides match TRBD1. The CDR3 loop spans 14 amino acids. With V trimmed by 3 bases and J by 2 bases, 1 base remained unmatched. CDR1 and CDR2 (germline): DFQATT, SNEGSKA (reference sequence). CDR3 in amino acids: CSARGTGAYNEQFF. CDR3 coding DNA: TGCAGTGCTAGGGGGACAGGGGCCTACAATGAGCAGTTCTTC.

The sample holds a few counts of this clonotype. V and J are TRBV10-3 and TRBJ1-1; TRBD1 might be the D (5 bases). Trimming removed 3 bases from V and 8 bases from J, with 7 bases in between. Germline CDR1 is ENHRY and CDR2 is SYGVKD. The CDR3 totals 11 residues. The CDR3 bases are TGTGCCATCAGTGAACACAGGGAAGCTTTCTTT. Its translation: CAISEHREAFF.

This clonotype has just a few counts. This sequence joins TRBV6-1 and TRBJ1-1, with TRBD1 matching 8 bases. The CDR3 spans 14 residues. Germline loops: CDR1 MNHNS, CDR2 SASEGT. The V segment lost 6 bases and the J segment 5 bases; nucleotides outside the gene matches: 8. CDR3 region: CASSTDRGITEAFF. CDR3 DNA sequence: TGTGCCAGCAGCACCGACAGGGGAATTACTGAAGCTTTCTTT.

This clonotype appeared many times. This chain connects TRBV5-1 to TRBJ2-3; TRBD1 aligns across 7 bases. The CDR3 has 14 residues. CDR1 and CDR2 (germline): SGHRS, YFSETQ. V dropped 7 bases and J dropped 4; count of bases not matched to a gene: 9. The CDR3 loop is CASRRDSEADTQYF. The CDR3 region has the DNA TGCGCCAGCCGCCGGGACAGCGAAGCAGATACGCAGTATTTT.

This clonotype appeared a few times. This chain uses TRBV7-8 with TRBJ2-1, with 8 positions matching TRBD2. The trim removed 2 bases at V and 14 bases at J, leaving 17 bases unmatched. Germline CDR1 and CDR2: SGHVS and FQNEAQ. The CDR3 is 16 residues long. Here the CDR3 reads CASSLKETSEWIKKFF. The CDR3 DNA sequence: TGTGCCAGCAGCTTAAAGGAGACTAGCGAGTGGATTAAGAAGTTCTTC.

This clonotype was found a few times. CDR3 residues: CSVEVTRETQYF. The CDR3 DNA reads TGCAGCGTTGAAGTAACGAGGGAGACCCAGTACTTC. V gene TRBV29-1 combines with J gene TRBJ2-5, with no clear D. The CDR3 runs to 12 residues. The germline gives CDR1 SQVTM, CDR2 ANQGSEA. Between the trimmed V and J ends, which lost 1 base and 5 bases, there was a span of 8 bases.